This is a list of T cell receptor beta chains from one sample in a study of radiotherapy plus CTLA-4 blockade in lung cancer. Sequenced by immunoSEQ multiplex PCR; TCRdb stores in-frame clones only, minus some. Counted here are 35,000 to 50,000 clones, around 70% occurring once; the ten biggest clones make up approximately 23%. The sample consisted of peripheral blood, taken from a patient treated with radiotherapy plus ipilimumab. The receptors derive from a human donor with non-small cell lung cancer who had a partial response to radiotherapy plus ipilimumab. The CDR3 runs from the conserved cysteine through the conserved F or W. Each record gives: J gene, V gene, D gene, clone size, CDR3 protein, CDR3 DNA. D genes are given only for firm matches. Clone size appears in some rows only: once, few, many, or a class for an expanded clone.

j_call: TRBJ2-5; v_call: TRBV11-2; d_call: TRBD2; clone_size: -; cdr3_aa: CASSALRRYSGEGETQYF; cdr3_nt: TGTGCCAGCAGCGCCCTTAGGAGGTATAGCGGGGAAGGAGAGACCCAGTACTTC
j_call: TRBJ2-5; v_call: TRBV2; d_call: TRBD2; clone_size: few; cdr3_aa: CASSEALGLAGEETQYF; cdr3_nt: TGTGCCAGCAGTGAAGCGCTTGGACTAGCGGGAGAGGAGACCCAGTACTTC
j_call: TRBJ1-2; v_call: TRBV7-8; d_call: TRBD1; clone_size: -; cdr3_aa: CASSLAGQSYGYTF; cdr3_nt: TGTGCCAGCAGCTTAGCGGGACAGTCATATGGCTACACCTTC
j_call: TRBJ2-1; v_call: TRBV7-2; d_call: TRBD2; clone_size: few; cdr3_aa: CASSLEGLAGGLEQFF; cdr3_nt: TGTGCCAGCAGCTTAGAGGGACTAGCGGGGGGGTTAGAGCAGTTCTTC
j_call: TRBJ2-7; v_call: TRBV18; d_call: TRBD2; clone_size: once; cdr3_aa: CASSHGTSGRSSYEQYF; cdr3_nt: TGTGCCAGCTCCCACGGGACTAGCGGGAGGAGCTCCTACGAGCAGTACTTC
j_call: TRBJ1-2; v_call: TRBV15; d_call: -; clone_size: once; cdr3_aa: CATSRGGLVGQDGYTF; cdr3_nt: TGTGCCACCAGCAGAGGGGGATTGGTGGGGCAGGATGGCTACACCTTC
j_call: TRBJ1-6; v_call: TRBV6-1; d_call: TRBD1; clone_size: -; cdr3_aa: CASRRDSSSPLHF; cdr3_nt: TGTGCCAGCAGACGGGACAGCAGTTCACCCCTCCACTTT
j_call: TRBJ1-4; v_call: TRBV5-8; d_call: -; clone_size: -; cdr3_aa: CASSLGRMDEKLFF; cdr3_nt: TGTGCCAGCAGCTTGGGCAGAATGGATGAAAAACTGTTTTTT
j_call: TRBJ2-6; v_call: TRBV7-3; d_call: -; clone_size: -; cdr3_aa: CASSMEGGRPGANVLTF; cdr3_nt: TGTGCCAGCAGTATGGAAGGGGGAAGGCCTGGGGCCAACGTCCTGACTTTC
j_call: TRBJ2-7; v_call: TRBV6-5; d_call: -; clone_size: -; cdr3_aa: CATVLASAVYEQYF; cdr3_nt: TGTGCCACCGTTTTAGCCTCAGCGGTCTACGAGCAGTACTTC
j_call: TRBJ2-5; v_call: TRBV29-1; d_call: TRBD2; clone_size: -; cdr3_aa: CSVEGEGETQYF; cdr3_nt: TGCAGCGTTGAGGGGGAGGGGGAGACCCAGTACTTC
j_call: TRBJ1-2; v_call: TRBV5-1; d_call: -; clone_size: -; cdr3_aa: CASGRDYGYTF; cdr3_nt: TGCGCCAGCGGGCGGGACTATGGCTACACCTTC
j_call: TRBJ1-1; v_call: TRBV9; d_call: -; clone_size: -; cdr3_aa: CASSVDPGASVEAFF; cdr3_nt: TGTGCCAGCAGCGTAGACCCAGGGGCGTCGGTTGAAGCTTTCTTT
j_call: TRBJ2-1; v_call: TRBV7-9; d_call: -; clone_size: -; cdr3_aa: CASSLGSGAGGPFNEQFF; cdr3_nt: TGTGCCAGCAGCTTGGGCTCGGGAGCAGGGGGGCCGTTTAATGAGCAGTTCTTC
j_call: TRBJ2-5; v_call: TRBV30; d_call: -; clone_size: -; cdr3_aa: CAWSFAGETQYF; cdr3_nt: TGTGCCTGGAGTTTTGCGGGGGAGACCCAGTACTTC
j_call: TRBJ1-5; v_call: TRBV5-1; d_call: -; clone_size: -; cdr3_aa: CASREDPNQPQHF; cdr3_nt: TGCGCCAGTCGGGAGGACCCCAATCAGCCCCAGCATTTT
j_call: TRBJ1-2; v_call: TRBV2; d_call: -; clone_size: many; cdr3_aa: CAPGEGRDYGYTF; cdr3_nt: TGTGCCCCCGGGGAGGGGCGGGACTATGGCTACACCTTC
j_call: TRBJ2-2; v_call: TRBV5-1; d_call: -; clone_size: -; cdr3_aa: CASSSFQAGAGTGELFF; cdr3_nt: TGCGCCAGCAGCTCTTTTCAGGCGGGGGCGGGCACCGGGGAGCTGTTTTTT
j_call: TRBJ2-7; v_call: TRBV6-5; d_call: -; clone_size: -; cdr3_aa: CASSSISYEQYF; cdr3_nt: TGTGCCAGCAGTTCAATTTCCTACGAGCAGTACTTC
j_call: TRBJ1-1; v_call: TRBV5-1; d_call: -; clone_size: -; cdr3_aa: CASSLIVGTPENTEAFF; cdr3_nt: TGCGCCAGCAGCTTGATTGTAGGGACACCCGAGAACACTGAAGCTTTCTTT
j_call: TRBJ1-2; v_call: TRBV9; d_call: -; clone_size: -; cdr3_aa: CASSVGGGGFYGYTF; cdr3_nt: TGTGCCAGCAGCGTAGGGGGTGGGGGGTTTTATGGCTACACCTTC
j_call: TRBJ1-1; v_call: TRBV19; d_call: -; clone_size: -; cdr3_aa: CASSMIQGNTEAFF; cdr3_nt: TGTGCCAGTAGTATGATCCAGGGGAACACTGAAGCTTTCTTT
j_call: TRBJ2-5; v_call: TRBV29-1; d_call: TRBD2; clone_size: -; cdr3_aa: CSARAASGSGETQYF; cdr3_nt: TGCAGCGCCCGGGCGGCTAGCGGGAGCGGAGAGACCCAGTACTTC
j_call: TRBJ2-2; v_call: TRBV30; d_call: TRBD1; clone_size: -; cdr3_aa: CAWSVQDRAAGELFF; cdr3_nt: TGTGCCTGGAGTGTACAGGACAGGGCGGCCGGGGAGCTGTTTTTT
j_call: TRBJ2-1; v_call: TRBV18; d_call: -; clone_size: -; cdr3_aa: CASSNRGGSYNEQFF; cdr3_nt: TGTGCCAGCTCAAACCGGGGAGGCTCCTACAATGAGCAGTTCTTC
j_call: TRBJ2-3; v_call: TRBV6-5; d_call: -; clone_size: -; cdr3_aa: CASSPRTVQGGTQYF; cdr3_nt: TGTGCCAGCAGCCCCCGGACAGTTCAAGGGGGTACGCAGTATTTT
j_call: TRBJ1-1; v_call: TRBV20-1; d_call: -; clone_size: -; cdr3_aa: CSASRVTEAFF; cdr3_nt: TGCAGTGCTAGCCGGGTAACTGAAGCTTTCTTT
j_call: TRBJ2-7; v_call: TRBV5-6; d_call: -; clone_size: -; cdr3_aa: CASSLRAGTVNEQYF; cdr3_nt: TGTGCCAGCAGCTTGCGTGCGGGGACAGTAAACGAGCAGTACTTC
j_call: TRBJ1-1; v_call: TRBV9; d_call: -; clone_size: -; cdr3_aa: CASNPRGGVTEAFF; cdr3_nt: TGTGCCAGCAACCCGAGAGGGGGAGTCACTGAAGCTTTCTTT
j_call: TRBJ2-2; v_call: TRBV2; d_call: TRBD2; clone_size: few; cdr3_aa: CASSAEAGATGELFF; cdr3_nt: TGTGCCAGCAGTGCCGAAGCGGGAGCGACCGGGGAGCTGTTTTTT
j_call: TRBJ2-1; v_call: TRBV5-4; d_call: -; clone_size: -; cdr3_aa: CASATGFSLNNEQFF; cdr3_nt: TGTGCCAGCGCTACAGGGTTTTCCCTTAACAATGAGCAGTTCTTC
j_call: TRBJ2-3; v_call: TRBV12-2; d_call: -; clone_size: -; cdr3_aa: CASRSTAPFTDTQYF; cdr3_nt: TGTGCAAGTCGTTCCACTGCGCCCTTCACAGATACGCAGTATTTT
j_call: TRBJ2-7; v_call: TRBV7-6; d_call: TRBD2; clone_size: -; cdr3_aa: CASSGGGRRPNEQYF; cdr3_nt: TGTGCCAGCAGCGGGGGGGGACGCCGTCCTAACGAGCAGTACTTC
j_call: TRBJ2-6; v_call: TRBV7-2; d_call: TRBD1; clone_size: -; cdr3_aa: CASSLGVTGAGANVLTF; cdr3_nt: TGTGCCAGCAGCTTAGGGGTGACAGGGGCCGGGGCCAACGTCCTGACTTTC
j_call: TRBJ2-5; v_call: TRBV9; d_call: TRBD1; clone_size: few; cdr3_aa: CASSVSGTGGKETQYF; cdr3_nt: TGTGCCAGCAGCGTTTCCGGGACAGGGGGAAAGGAGACCCAGTACTTC
j_call: TRBJ1-1; v_call: TRBV6-5; d_call: -; clone_size: -; cdr3_aa: CASSPTVGFRAFF; cdr3_nt: TGTGCCAGCAGCCCGACAGTCGGATTTCGAGCTTTCTTT
j_call: TRBJ1-5; v_call: TRBV4-1; d_call: -; clone_size: once; cdr3_aa: CASSQDRPGSAGQPQHF; cdr3_nt: TGCGCCAGCAGCCAAGATAGGCCGGGATCGGCTGGGCAGCCCCAGCATTTT
j_call: TRBJ2-2; v_call: TRBV7-2; d_call: TRBD1; clone_size: few; cdr3_aa: CASSFMRQGTGELFF; cdr3_nt: TGTGCCAGCAGCTTCATGAGACAGGGAACCGGGGAGCTGTTTTTT
j_call: TRBJ2-6; v_call: TRBV2; d_call: -; clone_size: -; cdr3_aa: CASSDWSSGANVLTF; cdr3_nt: TGTGCCAGCAGTGACTGGAGCTCTGGGGCCAACGTCCTGACTTTC
j_call: TRBJ2-7; v_call: TRBV25-1; d_call: TRBD2; clone_size: -; cdr3_aa: CASSAGGSYEQYF; cdr3_nt: TGTGCCAGCAGTGCCGGGGGGTCCTACGAGCAGTACTTC
j_call: TRBJ1-5; v_call: TRBV2; d_call: -; clone_size: -; cdr3_aa: CASSEDLNQPQHF; cdr3_nt: TGTGCCAGCAGTGAAGATCTCAATCAGCCCCAGCATTTT
j_call: TRBJ2-1; v_call: TRBV7-3; d_call: -; clone_size: -; cdr3_aa: CASSLDSVAREQFF; cdr3_nt: TGTGCCAGCAGCTTAGACTCCGTCGCGCGTGAGCAGTTCTTC
j_call: TRBJ1-5; v_call: TRBV15; d_call: -; clone_size: once; cdr3_aa: CATSRVRESQPQHF; cdr3_nt: TGTGCCACCAGCAGAGTCAGGGAAAGTCAGCCCCAGCATTTT
j_call: TRBJ1-1; v_call: TRBV9; d_call: -; clone_size: -; cdr3_aa: CASSVGAGGGNTEAFF; cdr3_nt: TGTGCCAGCAGCGTAGGCGCAGGCGGGGGTAACACTGAAGCTTTCTTT
j_call: TRBJ2-7; v_call: TRBV7-2; d_call: TRBD2; clone_size: -; cdr3_aa: CASSLTGSGSSYEQYF; cdr3_nt: TGTGCCAGCAGCTTAACAGGTAGCGGGAGCTCCTACGAGCAGTACTTC
j_call: TRBJ1-1; v_call: TRBV4-3; d_call: -; clone_size: -; cdr3_aa: CASSQIQGSTEAFF; cdr3_nt: TGCGCCAGCAGCCAAATCCAAGGGAGCACTGAAGCTTTCTTT
j_call: TRBJ2-5; v_call: TRBV6-1; d_call: -; clone_size: -; cdr3_aa: CASGQGGGWETQYF; cdr3_nt: TGTGCCAGCGGGCAGGGAGGGGGATGGGAGACCCAGTACTTC
j_call: TRBJ1-3; v_call: TRBV5-1; d_call: -; clone_size: -; cdr3_aa: CASSGTGSDGNTIYF; cdr3_nt: TGCGCCAGCAGCGGAACAGGGTCCGATGGAAACACCATATATTTT
j_call: TRBJ2-1; v_call: TRBV6-5; d_call: -; clone_size: -; cdr3_aa: CASSSETTAYNEQFF; cdr3_nt: TGTGCCAGCAGTTCGGAGACTACAGCTTACAATGAGCAGTTCTTC